The sequence of this TCR beta chain was determined in a study of shared clonotypes between healthy human individuals. As for the study in general: Used for every donor were three CD4 naive, three CD4 memory, two CD8 naive and one CD8 memory plate.

Each subset's genomic DNA was split evenly across several immunoSEQ plates. The data were produced by immunoSEQ multiplex PCR, yet TCRdb's version contains in-frame clones alone and is incomplete. This sample has about 1.1 million clones, with more than 75% found just once. Trimming cost V 0 bases and J 3 bases, with 11 bases left between them. The CDR3 has 15 residues. Germline assignment: CDR1 SGDLS and CDR2 YYNGEE. This chain uses TRBV9 with TRBJ2-3; a possible D gene is TRBD1 (5 bases). The sample was memory CD4+ T cells from PBMCs. Indicated subset: CD45RA-negative fraction. The clonotype comes from a man aged 18 to 29 in good health. Some clones in this sample may be carry-over from other donors' samples. In DNA, the CDR3 is TGTGCCAGCAGCGTAGATGTGGGGCTAACAGATACGCAGTATTTT. Amino acids: CASSVDVGLTDTQYF.